A selection of T cell receptor beta chains follows, all from one sample in a study of blood T cell repertoires in COVID-19. The repertoire was sequenced with immunoSEQ multiplex PCR; TCRdb's copy has only in-frame clones and lacks some. The sample records roughly 110,000 clones, 88% being singletons. The sample taken for sequencing was peripheral blood. Receptors originate from a man in his fifties with active or convalescent COVID-19. Each CDR3 is given with its conserved first and last residue. Fields, in order: clone size, J gene, V gene, D gene, CDR3 protein, CDR3 DNA. D genes are given only for firm matches. Expanded clones are given a class, and other clones once, few, many or no size at all.

>.|TRBJ2-7|TRBV6-2/TRBV6-3|.
CASSYSDSSYEQYF
TGTGCCAGCAGTTACTCGGACAGCTCCTACGAGCAGTACTTC
>.|TRBJ1-5|TRBV28|.
CASSLMQGNQPQHF
TGTGCCAGCAGTTTAATGCAGGGGAATCAGCCCCAGCATTTT
>.|TRBJ2-1|TRBV19|.
CASSPFVGTLTYNEQFF
TGTGCCAGTAGTCCTTTCGTCGGGACTCTGACCTACAATGAGCAGTTCTTC
>once|TRBJ2-7|TRBV28|.
CASRTEGEQYF
TGTGCCAGCAGGACCGAGGGCGAGCAGTACTTC
>.|TRBJ2-1|TRBV3-1/TRBV3-2|TRBD2
CASSPSGTSVNEQFF
TGTGCCAGCAGCCCATCCGGGACTAGTGTCAATGAGCAGTTCTTC
>.|TRBJ1-6|TRBV13|TRBD1
CASSSDRGQNSPLHF
TGTGCCAGCAGCAGCGACAGGGGGCAGAATTCACCCCTCCACTTT
>.|TRBJ2-7|TRBV6-2/TRBV6-3|TRBD2
CASSYSRQAGGIGAYSYEQYF
TGTGCCAGCAGTTACTCGAGACAAGCGGGAGGGATCGGGGCATACTCCTACGAGCAGTACTTC
>.|TRBJ2-6|TRBV27|.
CASTIDTSGANVLTF
TGTGCCAGCACCATAGACACCTCTGGGGCCAACGTCCTGACTTTC
>few|TRBJ2-3|TRBV10-3|TRBD1
CAIDRGFTDTQYF
TGTGCCATCGACAGGGGGTTTACAGATACGCAGTATTTT
>.|TRBJ1-2|TRBV28|TRBD1
CASSLQGRNYGYTF
TGTGCCAGCAGTCTACAGGGGAGGAACTATGGCTACACCTTC
>.|TRBJ1-5|TRBV29-1|.
CSVLTGLSNQPQHF
TGCAGCGTTTTGACAGGTTTGAGCAATCAGCCCCAGCATTTT
>.|TRBJ1-4|TRBV25-1|.
CASSEWGQLGEKLFF
TGTGCCAGCAGTGAATGGGGACAATTGGGTGAAAAACTGTTTTTT
>.|TRBJ1-1|TRBV27|.
CASSWTAGVGTEAFF
TGTGCCAGCAGTTGGACAGCGGGAGTGGGCACTGAAGCTTTCTTT
>.|TRBJ1-4|TRBV5-1|.
CASSFSGNNEKLFF
TGCGCCAGCAGCTTTTCAGGGAATAATGAAAAACTGTTTTTT